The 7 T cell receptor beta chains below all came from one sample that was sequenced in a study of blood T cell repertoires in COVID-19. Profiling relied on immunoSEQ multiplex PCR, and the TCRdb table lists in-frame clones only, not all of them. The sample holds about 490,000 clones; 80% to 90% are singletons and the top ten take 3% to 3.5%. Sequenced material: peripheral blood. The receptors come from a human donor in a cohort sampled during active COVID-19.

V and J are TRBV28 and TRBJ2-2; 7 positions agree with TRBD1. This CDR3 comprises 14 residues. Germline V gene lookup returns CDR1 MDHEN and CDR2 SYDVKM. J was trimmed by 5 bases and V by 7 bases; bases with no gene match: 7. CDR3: CASTDRVYTGELFF. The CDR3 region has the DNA TGTGCCAGCACTGACAGGGTCTATACCGGGGAGCTGTTTTTT. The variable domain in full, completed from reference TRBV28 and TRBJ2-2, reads DVKVTQSSRYLVKRTGEKVFLECVQDMDHENMFWYRQDPGLGLRLIYFSYDVKMKEKGDIPEGYSVSREKKERFSLILESASTNQTSMYLCASTDRVYTGELFFGEGSRLTVL.

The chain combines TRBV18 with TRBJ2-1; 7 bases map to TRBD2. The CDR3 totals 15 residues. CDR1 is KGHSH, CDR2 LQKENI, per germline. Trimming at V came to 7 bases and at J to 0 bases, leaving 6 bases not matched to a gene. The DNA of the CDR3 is TGTGCCAGCTTTCCGGGACTACCCTCCTACAATGAGCAGTTCTTC. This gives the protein CASFPGLPSYNEQFF.

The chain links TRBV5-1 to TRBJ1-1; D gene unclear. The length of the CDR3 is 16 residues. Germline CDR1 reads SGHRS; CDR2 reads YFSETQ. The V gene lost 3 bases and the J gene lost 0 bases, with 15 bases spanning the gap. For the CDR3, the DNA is TGCGCCAGCAGCTGGACCCATTTGAGGGTGAACACTGAAGCTTTCTTT. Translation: CASSWTHLRVNTEAFF.

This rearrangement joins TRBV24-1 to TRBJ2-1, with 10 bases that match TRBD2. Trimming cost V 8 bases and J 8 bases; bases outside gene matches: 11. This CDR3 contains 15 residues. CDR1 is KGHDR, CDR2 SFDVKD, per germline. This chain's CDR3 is CATMGRSGRGDEQFF. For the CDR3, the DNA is TGTGCCACCATGGGTAGGAGCGGGAGGGGTGATGAGCAGTTCTTC.

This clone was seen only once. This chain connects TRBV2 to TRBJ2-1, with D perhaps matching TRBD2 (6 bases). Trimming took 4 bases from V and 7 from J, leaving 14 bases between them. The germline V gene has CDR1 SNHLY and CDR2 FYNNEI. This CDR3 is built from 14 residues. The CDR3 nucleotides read TGTGCCAGCAGTGGACAGAATCGGGGGAATGAGCAGTTCTTC. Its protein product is CASSGQNRGNEQFF.

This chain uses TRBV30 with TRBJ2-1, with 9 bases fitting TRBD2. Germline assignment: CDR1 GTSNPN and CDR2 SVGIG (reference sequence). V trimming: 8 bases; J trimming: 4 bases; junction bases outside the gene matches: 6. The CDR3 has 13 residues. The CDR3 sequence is CASSSGIYNEQFF. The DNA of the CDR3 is TGTGCCAGCTCTAGCGGGATTTACAATGAGCAGTTCTTC. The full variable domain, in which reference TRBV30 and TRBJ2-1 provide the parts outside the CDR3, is SQTIHQWPATLVQPVGSPLSLECTVEGTSNPNLYWYRQAAGRGLQLLFYSVGIGQISSEVPQNLSASRPQDRQFILSSKKLLLSDSGFYLCASSSGIYNEQFFGPGTRLTVL.

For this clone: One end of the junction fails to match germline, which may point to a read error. In DNA, the CDR3 is TGTGCCAGCAGTTTAGGTCGAGACCAAGAGACCCAGTACTTC. It is translated as CASSLGRDQETQYF. The genes are TRBV7-9 and TRBJ2-5, with unresolved D. Germline loops: CDR1 SEHNR, CDR2 FQNEAQ (reference sequence). The CDR3 spans 14 residues.